This T cell receptor beta chain is from a study of CD4+ T cells in melanoma. In regard to this clone: Its matching antigen is unknown.

The ends were cut back, 4 bases at V and 5 bases at J, with 9 bases in the middle. The germline gives CDR1 SGHAT, CDR2 FQNNGV. CDR3 length: 13 amino acids. Sequencing was performed with immunoSEQ multiplex PCR; in TCRdb, only in-frame clones are kept and a portion is missing. Of about 10,000 clones in the sample, around 64% were seen once. Study-wide results and limits: CD8+ T cell, macrophage and B cell function reportedly correlated with neoantigen-specific CD4+ T cells. In melanoma, neoantigen-specific CD4+ T cells reportedly differed in differentiation state.

This chain links TRBV11-2 with TRBJ2-1; no clear D gene. The sequence came from a human donor with melanoma. Sequenced input: cells from a culture (not recorded whether cultured in vitro). The DNA of the CDR3 is TGTGCCAGCAGCTCCGACGCCCACAATGAGCAGTTCTTC. Translated, it gives CASSSDAHNEQFF.